This T cell receptor (beta chain) was identified during a study of cytomegalovirus exposure and HLA in healthy donors. Study-level information: Assignment to the Caucasian-associated ancestry cluster applied to around 80% of the roughly 400 genotyped donors.

In the PCR, 60 Vbeta and 13 Jbeta primers were used. TCRdb's copy holds only in-frame clones and misses some; the assay was immunoSEQ multiplex PCR. The top ten hold about 2.1% of the sample, which has about 100,000 clones, around 74% seen once. Trimming removed 2 bases from V and 1 base from J; junction bases left unmatched: 11. The CDR3 has 19 residues. Germline CDR1 and CDR2: SGHTA and FQGNSA. Findings and limits, study-wide: In a later analysis, a missense DCLRE1C variant was linked to TCR beta V- and J-gene trimming. Later analysis indicated greater clonal expansion among HLA-associated TCR beta chains than among equally common other chains.

As for this clone: Its target is not known.

Sequenced material: PBMCs. This TCR derives from a woman aged 40 to 50 in good health and CMV-seronegative. The chain has TRBV7-2 and TRBJ1-5; TRBD1 matches at 10 bases. The CDR3 region has the DNA TGTGCCAGCAGCTTATACCGGGACAGGGGTCCCTTAAGCAATCAGCCCCAGCATTTT. Amino acid sequence: CASSLYRDRGPLSNQPQHF.